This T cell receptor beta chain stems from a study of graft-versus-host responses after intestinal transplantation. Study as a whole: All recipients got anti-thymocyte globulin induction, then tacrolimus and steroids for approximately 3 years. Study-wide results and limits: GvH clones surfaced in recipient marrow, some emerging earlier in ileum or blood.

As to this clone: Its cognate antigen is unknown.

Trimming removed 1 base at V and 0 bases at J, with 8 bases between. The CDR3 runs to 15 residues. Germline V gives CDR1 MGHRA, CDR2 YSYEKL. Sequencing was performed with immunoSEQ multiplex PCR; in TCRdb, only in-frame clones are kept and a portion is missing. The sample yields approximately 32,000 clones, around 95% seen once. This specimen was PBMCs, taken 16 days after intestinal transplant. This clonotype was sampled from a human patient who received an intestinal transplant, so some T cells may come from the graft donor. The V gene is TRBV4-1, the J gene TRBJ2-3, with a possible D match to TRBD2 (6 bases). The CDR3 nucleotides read TGCGCCAGCAGCCAAGGGACTATCAGCACAGATACGCAGTATTTT. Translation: CASSQGTISTDTQYF.